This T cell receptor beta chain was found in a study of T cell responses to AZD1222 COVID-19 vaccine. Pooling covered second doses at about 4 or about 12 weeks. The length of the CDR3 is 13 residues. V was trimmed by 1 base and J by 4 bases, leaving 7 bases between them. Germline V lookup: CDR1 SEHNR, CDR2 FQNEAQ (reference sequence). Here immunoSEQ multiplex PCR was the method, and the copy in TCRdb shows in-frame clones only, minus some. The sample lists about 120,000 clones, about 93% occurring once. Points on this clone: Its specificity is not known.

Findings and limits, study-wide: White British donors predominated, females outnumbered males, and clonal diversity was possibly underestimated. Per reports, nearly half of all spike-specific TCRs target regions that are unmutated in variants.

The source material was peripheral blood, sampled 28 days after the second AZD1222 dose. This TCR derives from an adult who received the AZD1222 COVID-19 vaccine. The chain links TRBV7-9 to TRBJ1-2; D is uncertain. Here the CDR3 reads CASSLVGGYGYTF. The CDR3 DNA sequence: TGTGCCAGCAGCTTAGTTGGCGGCTATGGCTACACCTTC.